These 27 T cell receptor beta chains originate from one sample sequenced in a study of beta chain features in type 1 diabetes. Their target antigens are unknown. Expressed TCRB transcripts were sequenced because the isolated RNA had all been reverse transcribed beforehand. Assay: immunoSEQ multiplex PCR; the TCRdb copy retains only in-frame clones and omits some. The sample contains 680,000 or so clones, around an eighth of which appear only once. Regarding the study as a whole: All four CD4+ subsets of Type 1 diabetes patients contained TCRB CDR3s that were moderately but significantly shorter.

The sample was naive CD4+ T cells from blood. The source is a man younger than 35 with type 1 diabetes.

This clone was detected only a few times. V gene TRBV30 combines with J gene TRBJ1-2; possibly TRBD1 for D (6 bases). The germline gives CDR1 GTSNPN, CDR2 SVGIG (reference sequence). The CDR3 runs 14 residues. V lost 1 base and J 4 bases, leaving 13 bases between the germline ends. The CDR3 here is CAWSGVGGPYGYTF. The CDR3 DNA reads as TGTGCCTGGAGTGGGGTGGGGGGCCCCTATGGCTACACCTTC.

This clone occurred a few times. At the DNA level, this CDR3 is encoded by other sequences in the same sample as well. The J gene is TRBJ1-2, the V gene TRBV9, with D possibly TRBD1 on 5 matching bases. Germline V gives CDR1 SGDLS, CDR2 YYNGEE. The V end was cut by 0 bases, the J end by 2 bases, with 8 bases between. This CDR3 has 14 amino acids. The DNA of the CDR3 is TGTGCCAGCAGCGTAGCGGGGGGAAACTATGGCTACACCTTC. Protein: CASSVAGGNYGYTF.

The chain recombines TRBV7-2 with TRBJ1-2, with D tentatively TRBD1 (5 bases). Trimming removed 6 bases at V and 4 bases at J, with 21 bases between. CDR1 is SGHTA and CDR2 is FQGNSA in the germline V gene. The CDR3 sequence is 16 residues long. CDR3: CASRLGLSSLGYGYTF. The CDR3 nucleotides are TGTGCCAGCAGGCTGGGACTGTCCAGCTTGGGCTATGGCTACACCTTC.

This clone was seen a few times. The rearrangement uses TRBV7-9 and TRBJ2-7, with TRBD1 matching over 9 bases. Trimming at V came to 5 bases and at J to 3 bases, leaving 5 bases not matched to a gene. The germline V gene has CDR1 SEHNR and CDR2 FQNEAQ (reference sequence). The CDR3 consists of 14 residues. CDR3 protein: CASSPQGAIYEQYF. CDR3 DNA: TGTGCCAGCAGCCCACAGGGGGCAATCTACGAGCAGTACTTC.

This clone turned up a few times. This chain connects TRBV11-2 to TRBJ2-2; unclear D gene. The CDR3 runs 13 residues. Germline-derived CDR1 and CDR2 are SGHAT and FQNNGV. With 1 base removed from V and 8 bases from J, the gap between germline ends came to 8 bases. The CDR3 protein is CASSLGPVGELFF. CDR3 nucleotides: TGTGCCAGCAGCTTAGGCCCCGTGGGGGAGCTGTTTTTT.

V usage is TRBV2 and J usage is TRBJ2-5, with a tentative D call TRBD1 (5 bases). Trimming took off 6 bases at V and 1 base at J, with 12 bases between the two ends. The germline CDR1 and CDR2 sequences are SNHLY and FYNNEI. CDR3 length equals 14 residues. CDR3 coding DNA: TGTGCCAGCAGGGACATTGGGCCCCAAGAGACCCAGTACTTC. Translation: CASRDIGPQETQYF. Combining the CDR3 with reference TRBV2 and TRBJ2-5 gives the whole variable domain EPEVTQTPSHQVTQMGQEVILRCVPISNHLYFYWYRQILGQKVEFLVSFYNNEISEKSEIFDDQFSVERPDGSNFTLKIRSTKLEDSAMYFCASRDIGPQETQYFGPGTRLLVL.

The chain uses TRBV7-2 and TRBJ1-1; 10 nucleotides match TRBD1. The germline CDR1 and CDR2 sequences are SGHTA and FQGNSA. The CDR3 covers 16 residues. V lost 1 base to trimming and J lost 5 bases; unmatched junction nucleotides: 7. In DNA form, the CDR3 reads TGTGCCAGCAGCTTAGTAGGGACAGGGGTTCGAACTGAAGCTTTCTTT. This gives the protein CASSLVGTGVRTEAFF.

The chain carries TRBV7-2 and TRBJ2-1, with TRBD2 matching over 10 bases. Germline V gene lookup returns CDR1 SGHTA and CDR2 FQGNSA. Trimming removed 4 bases from V and 2 bases from J; junction bases left unmatched: 2. The CDR3 runs to 15 residues. The CDR3 nucleotides read TGTGCCAGCAGCTCTACTAGCGGGGCCTACAATGAGCAGTTCTTC. Its protein product is CASSSTSGAYNEQFF.

The chain recombines TRBV6-5 with TRBJ2-7; D is undetermined. Germline V gene sequence: CDR1 MNHEY, CDR2 SVGAGI. The germline V and J ends were trimmed by 2 bases and 9 bases, with 20 bases remaining between them. This CDR3 region has 15 residues. CDR3 nucleotide sequence: TGTGCCAGCAGTTACATAGGAACTGAGGCGGACGGGCAGTACTTC. Residues: CASSYIGTEADGQYF.

This clone has just a few counts. V usage is TRBV29-1 and J usage is TRBJ2-5, with 7 nucleotides matching TRBD2. This CDR3 has 13 amino acids. The V gene's germline CDR1 is SQVTM and CDR2 ANQGSEA. J gave up 5 bases and V 7 bases, and 10 bases lay outside the gene matches. The CDR3 sequence: CSGEGNAGETQYF. CDR3 in DNA: TGCAGCGGGGAGGGCAACGCCGGGGAGACCCAGTACTTC.

The CDR3 here is CSVDPLTGLGGYTF. Written as DNA, the CDR3 is TGCAGCGTCGACCCCTTGACAGGGTTGGGGGGCTACACCTTC. The chain uses TRBV29-1 and TRBJ1-2; TRBD1 agrees at 7 bases. Germline V gives CDR1 SQVTM, CDR2 ANQGSEA. CDR3 length: 14 residues. Trimming cost V 6 bases and J 8 bases; bases outside gene matches: 15.

V is TRBV2 and J is TRBJ2-1; 7 bases agree with TRBD2. This CDR3 contains 12 residues. CDR1 SNHLY and CDR2 FYNNEI come from the germline V gene. V was clipped by 8 bases and J by 4 bases; unmatched bases: 2. The CDR3 sequence: CASSREYNEQFF. The CDR3 DNA is TGTGCCAGCTCGCGGGAGTACAATGAGCAGTTCTTC.

This clone was seen more than once but under ten times. Other DNA sequences in the sample encode the same CDR3. This sequence joins TRBV30 and TRBJ1-5, with no clear D. V lost 1 base and J lost 1, with 8 bases in between. Germline V gene lookup returns CDR1 GTSNPN and CDR2 SVGIG (reference sequence). CDR3 length: 14 residues. The CDR3 loop is CAWSAGGSNQPQHF. CDR3 nucleotide sequence: TGTGCCTGGAGTGCGGGAGGGAGCAATCAGCCCCAGCATTTT.

The CDR3 protein is CASSLVGELNYGYTF. The CDR3 coding sequence is TGTGCCAGCAGCTTAGTTGGCGAGCTTAACTATGGCTACACCTTC. The chain uses TRBV7-2 and TRBJ1-2; no reliable D call. The length of the CDR3 is 15 residues. CDR1 SGHTA and CDR2 FQGNSA come from the germline V gene. The V gene lost 1 base and the J gene lost 1 base, with 10 bases spanning the gap.

There are a few counts of this clone. CDR3 loop: CASSMAGGRYNEQFF. DNA of the CDR3: TGTGCCAGTAGTATGGCGGGGGGGCGCTACAATGAGCAGTTCTTC. The rearrangement links TRBV19 to TRBJ2-1; the match to TRBD2 covers 9 bases. V shed 3 bases and J 3 bases; nucleotides not matched to a gene: 3. This CDR3 is built from 15 residues. Germline assignment: CDR1 LNHDA and CDR2 SQIVND (reference sequence).

As regards this clone: The sample holds other DNA sequences that translate to the same CDR3. The chain links TRBV7-2 to TRBJ1-2; D not resolved. CDR1 and CDR2 (germline): SGHTA, FQGNSA. Trimming took off 5 bases at V and 1 base at J, with 2 bases between the two ends. The CDR3 has 11 residues. The CDR3 spells CASSLNYGYTF. CDR3 DNA sequence: TGTGCCAGCAGCCTTAACTATGGCTACACCTTC.

This chain links TRBV6-6 with TRBJ2-1; D uncertain. Germline lookup yields CDR1 MNHNY and CDR2 SVGAGI (reference sequence). The CDR3 extends over 12 amino acids. With 11 bases removed from V and 1 base from J, the gap between germline ends came to 9 bases. CDR3 residues: CAEASSYNEQFF. CDR3 nucleotides: TGTGCCGAAGCCTCGTCCTACAATGAGCAGTTCTTC.

This clone was found a few times. This chain links TRBV6-1 with TRBJ1-4, with D unclear. Per the germline V gene, CDR1 is MNHNS and CDR2 is SASEGT. Trimming removed 5 bases at V and 8 bases at J, with 12 bases between. This CDR3 contains 13 residues. CDR3 in amino acids: CASSPREAEKLFF. The DNA for the CDR3 is TGTGCCAGCAGTCCTAGAGAGGCGGAAAAACTGTTTTTT.

This clone has more than one count but fewer than ten. The chain recombines TRBV29-1 with TRBJ1-2; perhaps TRBD1 as D (5 bases). Trimming took off 3 bases at V and 4 bases at J, with 24 bases between the two ends. The CDR3 totals 17 residues. Looked up from germline, CDR1 is SQVTM and CDR2 is ANQGSEA. As DNA, the CDR3 is TGCAGCGTTGATGTGGGGCTGGGAGAAACACTACTCTATGGCTACACCTTC. Residues: CSVDVGLGETLLYGYTF.

The gene calls are TRBV5-5 and TRBJ2-3; 10 bases are shared with TRBD1. Trimming removed 4 bases from V and 7 bases from J; junction bases left unmatched: 12. The germline V gene has CDR1 SGHKS and CDR2 YYEKEE (reference sequence). CDR3 size: 16 residues. CDR3 nucleotides: TGTGCCAGCAGCATCCCTCCCGGACAGGGGGGAAATACGCAGTATTTT. Translating it yields CASSIPPGQGGNTQYF.

The rearrangement links TRBV7-9 to TRBJ2-1; tentatively, D is TRBD2 (6 bases). Germline-derived CDR1 and CDR2 are SEHNR and FQNEAQ (reference sequence). This CDR3 has 17 residues. V was cut by 1 base and J by 0 bases, with 13 bases left in between. The CDR3, as DNA: TGTGCCAGCAGCTTAGTATGGGCGGGGCTCTCCTACAATGAGCAGTTCTTC. Its protein is CASSLVWAGLSYNEQFF. The whole variable domain, filled in from reference TRBV7-9 and TRBJ2-1, reads DTGVSQNPRHKITKRGQNVTFRCDPISEHNRLYWYRQTLGQGPEFLTYFQNEAQLEKSRLLSDRFSAERPKGSFSTLEIQRTEQGDSAMYLCASSLVWAGLSYNEQFFGPGTRLTVL.

The chain combines TRBV7-9 with TRBJ1-2; D is ambiguous. The CDR3 consists of 13 residues. V lost 11 bases to trimming and J lost 2 bases, with 15 bases between them. Per the germline V gene, CDR1 is SEHNR and CDR2 is FQNEAQ (reference sequence). The DNA for the CDR3 is TGTGCCTGGGGAACCGCGGGGAACTATGGCTACACCTTC. It yields the protein CAWGTAGNYGYTF. The entire variable domain, with the rest obtained from reference TRBV7-9 and TRBJ1-2, is as follows: DTGVSQNPRHKITKRGQNVTFRCDPISEHNRLYWYRQTLGQGPEFLTYFQNEAQLEKSRLLSDRFSAERPKGSFSTLEIQRTEQGDSAMYLCAWGTAGNYGYTFGSGTRLTVV.

This clone was detected only a few times. The chain is built from TRBV5-6 and TRBJ2-5, with D possibly TRBD2 on 5 matching bases. This CDR3 region has 15 residues. Germline V gives CDR1 SGHDT, CDR2 YYEEEE. Trimming stripped 0 bases from V and 4 bases from J, with 13 bases between. The CDR3 loop reads CASSLARGLAETQYF. The CDR3 DNA reads TGTGCCAGCAGCTTGGCCCGGGGTCTTGCAGAGACCCAGTACTTC.

Only a few counts were recorded for this clone. The chain uses TRBV6-5 and TRBJ1-5; 7 bases map to TRBD1. J lost 5 bases, V lost 0 bases, and 7 bases had no gene match. This CDR3 comprises 16 residues. Germline V CDR1 and CDR2: MNHEY, SVGAGI. The CDR3 region has the DNA TGTGCCAGCAGTTACTCGAAAGGGGGCACCCATCAGCCCCAGCATTTT. Translated: CASSYSKGGTHQPQHF.

This clone was counted only a few times. The chain couples TRBV30 to TRBJ1-2; TRBD1 might be the D (5 bases). This CDR3 comprises 13 residues. Germline CDR1 reads GTSNPN; CDR2 reads SVGIG (reference sequence). Deletions cut 2 bases from V and 3 bases from J, with 10 bases between. The CDR3 DNA sequence: TGTGCCTGGAGTCGACAGCACGACTATGGCTACACCTTC. Its translation: CAWSRQHDYGYTF.

A few counts support this clone. The gene calls are TRBV30 and TRBJ1-2; no firm D call. Germline lookup yields CDR1 GTSNPN and CDR2 SVGIG (reference sequence). CDR3 size: 11 residues. V lost 3 bases, J lost 6 bases, and 8 bases lay in between. The CDR3 region is CAWSFADGYTF. For the CDR3, the DNA is TGTGCCTGGAGCTTTGCAGATGGCTACACCTTC.

V usage is TRBV5-1 and J usage is TRBJ2-3; 9 bases fit TRBD2. Per germline, CDR1 SGHRS and CDR2 YFSETQ. The CDR3 consists of 16 residues. After removal of 4 bases from V and 0 bases from J, the junction contained 6 bases not matched to a gene. CDR3 protein: CASSVSSGASTDTQYF. The CDR3 coding sequence is TGCGCCAGCAGCGTTTCTAGCGGGGCTAGCACAGATACGCAGTATTTT. Together with reference TRBV5-1 and TRBJ2-3, the CDR3 gives the full variable domain: KAGVTQTPRYLIKTRGQQVTLSCSPISGHRSVSWYQQTPGQGLQFLFEYFSETQRNKGNFPGRFSGRQFSNSRSEMNVSTLELGDSALYLCASSVSSGASTDTQYFGPGTRLTVL.